This T cell receptor (beta chain) derives from a study of OX40 agonist ivuxolimab in advanced cancers. Some clones are missing from TCRdb's copy, which holds only in-frame ones; the method was immunoSEQ multiplex PCR. The sample yields 70,000 or so clones, approximately 91% seen once. Patients with autoimmune history or systemic immunosuppression were excluded. CDR3 length: 17 residues. V gave up 0 bases and J gave up 3 bases, with 18 bases separating them. CDR1 is MNHNS, CDR2 SASEGT, per germline. Study-wide findings and caveats: Clonal expansion was seen in CD4+ and CD8+ blood T cells by week 6 at 0.1 to 3.0 mg/kg.

On this clone itself: Antigen unknown.

This TCR was recovered from an adult with an advanced solid tumor such as melanoma, head and neck, liver or kidney cancer. The J gene is TRBJ2-7, the V gene TRBV6-1; D tentatively fits TRBD1 or TRBD2 (5 bases each). The sample here was CD4+ or CD8+ T cells sorted from blood, taken in a trial of the OX40 agonist ivuxolimab. This CDR3 is CASSEAGSGLVFYEQYF. CDR3 nucleotide sequence: TGTGCCAGCAGTGAAGCTGGATCGGGGCTAGTCTTCTACGAGCAGTACTTC.